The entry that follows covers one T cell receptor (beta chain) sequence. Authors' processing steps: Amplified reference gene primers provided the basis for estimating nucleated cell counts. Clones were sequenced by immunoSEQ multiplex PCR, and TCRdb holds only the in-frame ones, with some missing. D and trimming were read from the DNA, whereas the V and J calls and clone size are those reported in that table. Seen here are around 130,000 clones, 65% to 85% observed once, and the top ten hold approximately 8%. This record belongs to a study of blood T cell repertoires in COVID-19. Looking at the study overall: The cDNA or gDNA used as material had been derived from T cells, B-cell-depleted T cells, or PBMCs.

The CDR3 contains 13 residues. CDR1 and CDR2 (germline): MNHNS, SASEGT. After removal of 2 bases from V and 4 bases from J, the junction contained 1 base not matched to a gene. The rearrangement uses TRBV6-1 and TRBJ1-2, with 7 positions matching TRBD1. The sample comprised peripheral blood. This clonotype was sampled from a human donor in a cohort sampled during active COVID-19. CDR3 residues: CASSEPGGYGYTF. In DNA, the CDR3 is TGTGCCAGCAGTGAACCAGGGGGCTATGGCTACACCTTC.